One sample yielded the 28 T cell receptor beta chains listed below, sequenced in a study of blood T cells in healthy people across ages. A second roughly 6 to 12 cycle PCR used barcoded and J-beta primers. From the 5' RACE reads, TCRdb called clonotypes with MiXCR, one entry per CDR3 protein. The sample carries about 320,000 distinct CDR3 sequences, 25% to 30% recorded once. Sequencing used blood. These receptors came from an older woman in good health.

This clonotype was detected ten times or more. The J gene is TRBJ2-5, the V gene TRBV5-5, with D possibly being TRBD2 (5 bases). Germline V CDR1 and CDR2: SGHKS, YYEKEE (reference sequence). This CDR3 has 13 residues. The ends were cut back, 4 bases at V and 1 base at J, with 8 bases in the middle. CDR3 coding DNA: TGTGCCAGCAGCCAAGCGGCCCAAGAGACCCAGTACTTC. This encodes CASSQAAQETQYF.

This chain links TRBV10-3 with TRBJ1-2, with D tentatively TRBD1 (6 bases). Germline V gives CDR1 ENHRY, CDR2 SYGVKD. This CDR3 has 15 residues. Trimming cost V 4 bases and J 1 base, with 13 bases left between them. The CDR3 nucleotides are TGTGCCATCAGTGGGGGGGACACCCTTAACTATGGCTACACCTTC. Translated: CAISGGDTLNYGYTF.

This clonotype appeared a few times. The chain employs TRBV27 and TRBJ2-6; TRBD2 is a possible D gene (5 bases). The CDR3 runs 16 residues. Germline V gene lookup returns CDR1 MNHEY and CDR2 SMNVEV (reference sequence). V was shortened by 5 bases and J by 1 base, with 12 bases between the two germline ends. The CDR3 loop reads CASSPLPGSGANVLTF. The CDR3 DNA reads TGTGCCAGCAGTCCTCTGCCGGGGTCTGGGGCCAACGTCCTGACTTTC.

The V and J genes are TRBV27 and TRBJ1-5; no reliable D call. Germline values: CDR1 MNHEY, CDR2 SMNVEV (reference sequence). CDR3 length: 14 amino acids. V lost 2 bases to trimming and J lost 3 bases, with 8 bases between them. The CDR3 sequence: CASSLKGVNQPQHF. Written as DNA, the CDR3 is TGTGCCAGCAGTTTAAAGGGAGTCAATCAGCCCCAGCATTTT.

The chain uses TRBV19 and TRBJ2-1; TRBD2 aligns across 13 bases. J was trimmed by 8 bases and V by 4 bases; bases with no gene match: 8. Germline V gene lookup returns CDR1 LNHDA and CDR2 SQIVND (reference sequence). CDR3 size: 16 residues. In nucleotides, the CDR3 is TGTGCCAGTAGTAGAAAGACGGGACTAGCGGGACATGAGCAGTTCTTC. It is translated as CASSRKTGLAGHEQFF.

A few counts support this clonotype. The rearrangement links TRBV20-1 to TRBJ2-1; unclear D gene. Germline loops: CDR1 DFQATT, CDR2 SNEGSKA (reference sequence). Trimming removed 0 bases at V and 8 bases at J, with 14 bases between. The CDR3 sequence is 14 residues long. In DNA form, the CDR3 reads TGCAGTGCTAGAGATCGGTTAGTACGGCATGAGCAGTTCTTC. Translating it yields CSARDRLVRHEQFF.

The gene calls are TRBV6-4 and TRBJ2-3, with D perhaps matching TRBD1 (6 bases). CDR1 MRHNA and CDR2 SNTAGT come from the germline V gene. Trimming cost V 10 bases and J 2 bases, with 19 bases left between them. The CDR3 totals 15 residues. CDR3 residues: CANSLRQDATDTQYF. The CDR3, as DNA: TGTGCCAACTCCCTCAGACAGGATGCCACAGATACGCAGTATTTT.

This clonotype was observed many times. The rearrangement uses TRBV7-9 and TRBJ2-3; D call uncertain. Germline values: CDR1 SEHNR, CDR2 FQNEAQ (reference sequence). V lost 5 bases and J lost 0, with 6 bases in between. This CDR3 region has 13 residues. CDR3 DNA: TGTGCCAGCAGCGTCGGCAGCACAGATACGCAGTATTTT. Its protein product is CASSVGSTDTQYF.

This clonotype was recorded a few times. The chain uses TRBV6-5 and TRBJ2-1; no firm D call. Gene TRBJ2-7 matches the end of the DNA better, so the J call may be wrong. Germline loops: CDR1 MNHEY, CDR2 SVGAGI. The CDR3 totals 14 residues. CDR3 in amino acids: CASSYSSEPYEQYF. CDR3 sequence (DNA): TGTGCCAGCAGTTACTCGAGTGAACCCTACGAGCAGTACTTC.

The V gene is TRBV9, the J gene TRBJ2-7; D unclear. V was clipped by 1 base and J by 0 bases, with 11 bases between them. This CDR3 has 15 residues. Per the germline V gene, CDR1 is SGDLS and CDR2 is YYNGEE. The CDR3 region is CASSVTGGSSYEQYF. As DNA, the CDR3 is TGTGCCAGCAGCGTAACGGGTGGCTCCTCCTACGAGCAGTACTTC.

The J gene is TRBJ2-2, the V gene TRBV6-1, with 11 bases that match TRBD2. Germline CDR1 MNHNS, CDR2 SASEGT. There are 17 residues in the CDR3. The J segment lost 4 bases and the V segment lost 7 bases, leaving 11 bases of the junction unmatched. The CDR3 DNA sequence: TGTGCCAGCACCCCGGGAACTAGCGGGAGTGCCACCGGGGAGCTGTTTTTT. This encodes CASTPGTSGSATGELFF.

This clonotype occurred a few times. J is TRBJ2-1 and V is TRBV27; 10 positions agree with TRBD1. The J segment lost 9 bases and the V segment lost 5 bases, leaving 7 bases of the junction unmatched. Per germline, CDR1 MNHEY and CDR2 SMNVEV (reference sequence). There are 14 residues in the CDR3. The CDR3, as DNA: TGTGCCAGCAGTCCTCGGGACAGGGGCCCTGAGCAGTTCTTC. It specifies CASSPRDRGPEQFF.

V usage is TRBV20-1 and J usage is TRBJ1-2; no firm D call. The length of the CDR3 is 15 residues. V gave up 2 bases and J gave up 5 bases, with 18 bases separating them. The germline gives CDR1 DFQATT, CDR2 SNEGSKA (reference sequence). The CDR3, as DNA: TGCAGTGCTAGACCACCTGGGAAGGCGATATATGGCTACACCTTC. Translated: CSARPPGKAIYGYTF.

Points on this clonotype: Mismatch with germline at one junction end may stem from a read error. J is TRBJ2-5 and V is TRBV12-3 or TRBV12-4, with 8 nucleotides matching TRBD1. This CDR3 region has 14 residues. The CDR3 bases are TGTGCCAGCAGGTTAGGGACAGGACAAGTGGCCCAGTACTTC. Translating gives CASRLGTGQVAQYF.

This clonotype occurred many times. The rearrangement joins TRBV5-1 to TRBJ1-4; D perhaps matches TRBD1 (6 bases). Germline CDR1 is SGHRS and CDR2 is YFSETQ. The CDR3 sequence is 14 residues long. V shed 7 bases and J shed 0 bases, with 10 bases lying between them. CDR3 residues: CASSTGSTNEKLFF. Here the CDR3 DNA reads TGCGCCAGCTCGACAGGATCAACTAATGAAAAACTGTTTTTT.

The chain uses TRBV10-3 and TRBJ2-6, with D unresolved. Germline-derived CDR1 and CDR2 are ENHRY and SYGVKD. V shed 4 bases and J shed 4 bases, with 8 bases lying between them. This CDR3 region has 14 residues. CDR3 region: CAISGGYGANVLTF. The CDR3 nucleotides are TGTGCCATCAGTGGGGGTTACGGGGCCAACGTCCTGACTTTC.

This chain links TRBV27 with TRBJ2-7, with 9 bases fitting TRBD2. Germline V lookup: CDR1 MNHEY, CDR2 SMNVEV (reference sequence). J gave up 5 bases and V 6 bases, and 20 bases lay outside the gene matches. CDR3 length equals 18 residues. CDR3 sequence reads: CASSPYLAAGGPLDEQYF. CDR3 in DNA: TGTGCCAGCAGCCCTTATCTAGCAGCGGGGGGCCCCTTGGACGAGCAGTACTTC.

This chain uses TRBV29-1 with TRBJ1-2; 7 positions match TRBD1. CDR1 is SQVTM and CDR2 is ANQGSEA in the germline V gene. After removal of 6 bases from V and 4 bases from J, the junction contained 8 bases not matched to a gene. The CDR3 consists of 13 residues. CDR3 residues: CSVPGTVLYGYTF. Here the CDR3 DNA reads TGCAGCGTCCCCGGGACAGTACTCTATGGCTACACCTTC.

For this clonotype: The junction does not match germline at one end; this may be a read error. V gene TRBV29-1 combines with J gene TRBJ2-5; TRBD2 might be the D (6 bases). CDR1 and CDR2 from the germline V gene are SQVTM and ANQGSEA. This CDR3 region has 13 residues. The CDR3 DNA is TGCAGCGTTGGCGCGGGGCCCCTAAGACCAGTGGAGTTC. Its protein product is CSVGAGPLRPVEF.

The V and J genes are TRBV6-1 and TRBJ1-5; D not resolved. This CDR3 comprises 14 residues. Germline CDR1 reads MNHNS; CDR2 reads SASEGT. V lost 9 bases to trimming and J lost 2 bases, with 14 bases between them. For the CDR3, the DNA is TGTGCCAGTGCCTCCGAATACGGCAATCAGCCCCAGCATTTT. This translates into CASASEYGNQPQHF.

This clonotype occurred a few times. The chain uses TRBV20-1 and TRBJ2-5; D is uncertain. Germline loops: CDR1 DFQATT, CDR2 SNEGSKA (reference sequence). This CDR3 spans 13 amino acids. Trimming removed 7 bases at V and 4 bases at J, with 16 bases between. CDR3 loop: CSVDRPPRETQYF. The CDR3 DNA reads as TGCAGTGTCGACCGGCCCCCGCGAGAGACCCAGTACTTC.

This clonotype was observed once. The rearrangement joins TRBV20-1 to TRBJ2-5; no reliable D call. Trimming cost V 6 bases and J 2 bases, with 19 bases left between them. The CDR3 is made up of 15 amino acids. Germline V CDR1 and CDR2: DFQATT, SNEGSKA (reference sequence). As DNA, the CDR3 is TGCAGTGCCATACGTTTTGCCGAGATTCAAGAGACCCAGTACTTC. This codes for CSAIRFAEIQETQYF.

In this sample, this clonotype turned up many times. The junction departs from the called germline gene at one end, perhaps through a read error. V usage is TRBV7-7 and J usage is TRBJ2-5; D not certain. The length of the CDR3 is 16 residues. Germline CDR1 SSHAT, CDR2 FNYEAQ (reference sequence). The CDR3 DNA sequence: TGTGCTAGCACCTTCCTTCTCGCTGCAGGTTTGGAGACCCAGTACTTC. It encodes CASTFLLAAGLETQYF.

V and J are TRBV28 and TRBJ1-6, with D hard to call. The CDR3 is 16 residues long. CDR1 is MDHEN and CDR2 is SYDVKM in the germline V gene. V dropped 3 bases and J dropped 0 bases, with 9 bases sitting between them. This CDR3 reads CASSLGKSSYNSPLHF. As DNA, the CDR3 is TGTGCCAGCAGTTTGGGCAAGAGCTCCTATAATTCACCCCTCCACTTT.

CDR3 loop: CASSLVGREQFF. For the CDR3, the DNA is TGTGCCAGCAGTTTGGTTGGCAGGGAGCAGTTCTTC. The chain uses TRBV27 and TRBJ2-5; D gene uncertain. The DNA end is more similar to TRBJ2-1, so the J call may be wrong. The germline V gene encodes CDR1 MNHEY and CDR2 SMNVEV (reference sequence). The CDR3 is 12 residues long.

This rearrangement joins TRBV9 to TRBJ1-1, with D tentatively TRBD1 (6 bases). CDR1 is SGDLS, CDR2 YYNGEE, per germline. V lost 0 bases to trimming and J lost 4 bases, with 25 bases between them. The CDR3 consists of 19 residues. DNA for the CDR3: TGTGCCAGCAGCGTAGGTTATGATGCGTCCCCCAAAGGGGGCACTGAAGCTTTCTTT. Translating gives CASSVGYDASPKGGTEAFF.

This clonotype was counted a few times. The gene calls are TRBV5-1 and TRBJ2-5; D is perhaps TRBD1 or TRBD2 (5 bases each). Germline values: CDR1 SGHRS, CDR2 YFSETQ. V was clipped by 0 bases and J by 4 bases, with 7 bases between them. The CDR3 runs 13 residues. In DNA, the CDR3 is TGCGCCAGCAGCTTGGGGGACGTAGAGACCCAGTACTTC. Protein product: CASSLGDVETQYF.

This rearrangement joins TRBV5-6 to TRBJ2-5, with TRBD2 as a possible D gene (5 bases). CDR1 and CDR2 from the germline V gene are SGHDT and YYEEEE. With 3 bases removed from V and 0 bases from J, the gap between germline ends came to 12 bases. The length of the CDR3 is 15 residues. The CDR3, as DNA: TGTGCCAGCAGCTACTTTGGACTGAACCAAGAGACCCAGTACTTC. Residues: CASSYFGLNQETQYF.